This passage covers 7 T cell receptor beta chains from one sample sequenced in a study of shared clonotypes between healthy human individuals. TCRdb keeps only in-frame clones here, not all; method: immunoSEQ multiplex PCR. The sample includes hundreds of thousands of clones, 95% to 98% of them seen just once. The sample taken for sequencing was naive CD4+ T cells sorted from blood. The subset was: CD45RA+ positively selected. The origin of the receptors is a young woman in good health.

This chain uses TRBV29-1 with TRBJ2-5; a possible D gene is TRBD1 (5 bases). The assigned J gene may be wrong: the sequence end matches TRBJ2-7 better. Germline CDR1 SQVTM, CDR2 ANQGSEA. The CDR3 sequence is 12 residues long. The CDR3 region is CSVASRDYEQYF. CDR3 in DNA: TGCAGCGTTGCTTCCAGGGACTACGAGCAGTACTTC.

The chain links TRBV4-1 to TRBJ2-5; 11 positions match TRBD1. Germline values: CDR1 MGHRA, CDR2 YSYEKL. With 2 bases clipped from V and 10 bases from J, the junction kept 3 bases outside the gene matches. The CDR3 covers 13 residues. The DNA of the CDR3 is TGCGCCAGCAGCCAAACGGGGACAGGGGGCCAGTACTTC. Translation gives CASSQTGTGGQYF.

This clone was seen just once. The chain carries TRBV5-1 and TRBJ2-7; TRBD1 matches at 7 bases. After removal of 2 bases from V and 3 bases from J, the junction contained 5 bases not matched to a gene. Germline loops: CDR1 SGHRS, CDR2 YFSETQ. The CDR3 extends over 14 amino acids. CDR3 loop: CASSLSRGYYEQYF. DNA of the CDR3: TGCGCCAGCAGCTTAAGCAGGGGGTACTACGAGCAGTACTTC.

J is TRBJ2-5 and V is TRBV28; 7 bases are a match to TRBD1. The CDR3 sequence is 13 residues long. The germline gives CDR1 MDHEN, CDR2 SYDVKM. The J segment lost 11 bases and the V segment lost 2 bases, leaving 8 bases of the junction unmatched. This CDR3 is CASSLARGREQYF. DNA of the CDR3: TGTGCCAGCAGTTTAGCTAGGGGGCGAGAGCAGTACTTC.

This clone was seen only once. J is TRBJ1-2 and V is TRBV6-5; D ambiguous. The CDR3 is made up of 14 amino acids. The V gene lost 6 bases and the J gene lost 2 bases, with 13 bases spanning the gap. Germline assignment: CDR1 MNHEY and CDR2 SVGAGI. Written as DNA, the CDR3 is TGTGCCAGCAGCCGGGAACACCTGAACTATGGCTACACCTTC. This translates into CASSREHLNYGYTF.

This clone was observed once. This chain joins TRBV11-2 and TRBJ2-1; 12 nucleotides match TRBD2. Germline trimming cut 5 bases from V and 9 bases from J; bases unmatched to any gene: 11. This CDR3 is 16 amino acids long. Germline CDR1 reads SGHAT; CDR2 reads FQNNGV. The CDR3 coding sequence is TGTGCCAGCAGCATCCTAGCGGGAGGGCTGCATATTGAGCAGTTCTTC. It translates to CASSILAGGLHIEQFF.

This chain uses TRBV10-3 with TRBJ1-1; D call uncertain. The CDR3 sequence is 14 residues long. Germline CDR1 reads ENHRY; CDR2 reads SYGVKD. Trimming removed 4 bases at V and 4 bases at J, with 13 bases between. CDR3 region: CAISGVVWGTEAFF. The CDR3 DNA follows: TGTGCCATCAGTGGAGTCGTGTGGGGCACTGAAGCTTTCTTT.